This is a list of T cell receptor beta chains from one sample in a study of shared clonotypes between healthy human individuals. The method was immunoSEQ multiplex PCR; TCRdb's version includes in-frame clones alone and lacks a portion of them. The profile shows 2.5 million or so clones, about 92% of them singletons. Sequences were obtained from naive CD4+ T cells sorted from blood. The source is a man aged 18 to 30 in good health. Both conserved end residues are part of each CDR3. A D gene is named only where the DNA matches it firmly. Clone sizes are given selectively: once, few, many, or a class where the clone is expanded.

TRBJ2-7 | - | - | TRBV5-1 | CASSLGPGYEQYF | TGCGCCAGCAGCTTGGGTCCGGGATACGAGCAGTACTTC
TRBJ1-5 | - | - | TRBV19 | CASSLQGSNQPQHF | TGTGCCAGTAGTCTTCAGGGCAGCAATCAGCCCCAGCATTTT
TRBJ2-3 | TRBD1 | - | TRBV10-3 | CARLDRGTDTQYF | TGTGCCAGACTGGACAGGGGCACAGATACGCAGTATTTT
TRBJ2-3 | TRBD1 | - | TRBV11-1 | CASSLDRIYTDTQYF | TGTGCCAGCAGCTTGGACAGGATCTACACAGATACGCAGTATTTT
TRBJ2-1 | TRBD1 | once | TRBV11-2 | CASSGGQGSSYNEQFF | TGTGCCAGCAGCGGGGGACAGGGGAGTTCCTACAATGAGCAGTTCTTC
TRBJ2-7 | - | - | TRBV30 | CAWSFPTVGEQYF | TGTGCCTGGAGTTTTCCAACAGTGGGGGAGCAGTACTTC
TRBJ1-1 | - | - | TRBV19 | CASSIDIGVAEAFF | TGTGCCAGTAGTATAGACATAGGGGTGGCTGAAGCTTTCTTT
TRBJ2-7 | - | - | TRBV6-6 | CASSYAAGTYEQYF | TGTGCCAGCAGTTACGCGGCAGGAACCTACGAGCAGTACTTC
TRBJ1-2 | TRBD1 | - | TRBV29-1 | CSFRTGGPQGYTF | TGCAGCTTTCGGACAGGGGGCCCTCAGGGCTACACCTTC
TRBJ2-7 | TRBD1 | - | TRBV5-1 | CASRSIGTGVHEQYF | TGCGCCAGCAGATCGATAGGGACAGGGGTCCACGAGCAGTACTTC
TRBJ2-2 | - | - | TRBV7-2 | CASSSYSTGELFF | TGTGCCAGCAGCTCATACTCCACCGGGGAGCTGTTTTTT
TRBJ2-7 | - | - | TRBV2 | CASKRRTDSYEQYF | TGTGCCAGCAAGAGGCGTACTGATTCCTACGAGCAGTACTTC
TRBJ1-3 | - | - | TRBV19 | CASTRGPSSGNTIYF | TGTGCCAGTACCCGAGGGCCCTCCTCTGGAAACACCATATATTTT
TRBJ2-1 | - | few | TRBV4-1 | CASSQAEYNEQFF | TGCGCCAGCAGCCAAGCGGAGTACAATGAGCAGTTCTTC
TRBJ2-3 | - | - | TRBV6-6 | CASSYSSPLSTQYF | TGTGCCAGCAGTTACTCGAGCCCCCTGAGTACGCAGTATTTT
TRBJ1-2 | - | - | TRBV29-1 | CSVEGRANYGYTF | TGCAGCGTTGAGGGCAGGGCTAACTATGGCTACACCTTC
TRBJ1-2 | TRBD1 | - | TRBV30 | CAWDRPQGGNYGYTF | TGTGCCTGGGACCGGCCCCAGGGGGGCAACTATGGCTACACCTTC
TRBJ2-3 | TRBD1 | - | TRBV28 | CASSSQGATDTQYF | TGTGCCAGCAGTTCGCAGGGGGCCACAGATACGCAGTATTTT
TRBJ1-2 | TRBD1 | - | TRBV2 | CASRLTGAGYTF | TGTGCCAGCAGACTGACAGGGGCCGGCTACACCTTC
TRBJ2-2 | - | - | TRBV2 | CASSSNSLAGELFF | TGTGCCAGCAGTTCAAATTCACTAGCCGGGGAGCTGTTTTTT
TRBJ1-6 | TRBD1 | - | TRBV19 | CASSPGQGYNSPLHF | TGTGCCAGTAGTCCGGGACAGGGCTATAATTCACCCCTCCACTTT
TRBJ1-5 | TRBD1 | - | TRBV30 | CAWDRGTGKSQPQHF | TGTGCCTGGGACCGCGGGACAGGGAAGAGTCAGCCCCAGCATTTT
TRBJ1-1 | TRBD1 | - | TRBV2 | CASSKNRGRNTEAFF | TGTGCCAGCAGTAAAAACAGGGGGCGGAACACTGAAGCTTTCTTT
TRBJ1-4 | - | - | TRBV18 | CASSPVQGDEKLFF | TGTGCCAGCTCACCAGTCCAGGGCGATGAAAAACTGTTTTTT